Shown below are 28 T cell receptor beta chains from a single sample sequenced in a study of shared clonotypes between healthy human individuals. The assay was immunoSEQ multiplex PCR, and TCRdb's table has in-frame clones only and misses some. The sample records a few million clones, more than 80% being singletons. The sequenced sample was naive CD4+ T cells sorted from blood. Indicated subset: CD45RA+ positively selected. These receptors originate from a man between 18 and 29 years old in good health.

In regard to this clone: At the DNA level, this CDR3 is encoded by other sequences in the same sample as well. The genes are TRBV5-1 and TRBJ2-7; 10 bases fit TRBD1. The CDR3 length is 15 residues. Germline values: CDR1 SGHRS, CDR2 YFSETQ. V lost 4 bases to trimming and J lost 1 base; unmatched junction nucleotides: 5. Here the CDR3 DNA reads TGCGCCAGCAGCCTCGACAGGGGGCCGTCCTACGAGCAGTACTTC. Translating it yields CASSLDRGPSYEQYF. The whole variable domain, filled in from reference TRBV5-1 and TRBJ2-7, reads KAGVTQTPRYLIKTRGQQVTLSCSPISGHRSVSWYQQTPGQGLQFLFEYFSETQRNKGNFPGRFSGRQFSNSRSEMNVSTLELGDSALYLCASSLDRGPSYEQYFGPGTRLTVT.

About this clone: The same CDR3 arises from other DNA sequences in this sample as well. The chain is built from TRBV6-1 and TRBJ2-7, with a possible D match to TRBD1 (6 bases). The CDR3 loop spans 13 amino acids. Trimming took 4 bases from V and 0 from J, leaving 7 bases between them. Germline lookup yields CDR1 MNHNS and CDR2 SASEGT. CDR3 protein: CASSVQGSYEQYF. The CDR3 DNA reads as TGTGCCAGCAGTGTACAGGGCTCCTACGAGCAGTACTTC.

The chain is built from TRBV5-1 and TRBJ2-1, with 8 nucleotides matching TRBD1. The CDR3 is 16 amino acids. Germline loops: CDR1 SGHRS, CDR2 YFSETQ. Trimming removed 4 bases from V and 6 bases from J; junction bases left unmatched: 12. The CDR3 DNA follows: TGCGCCAGCAGCCTGCAGGGGGCGTCCCGGTCCAATGAGCAGTTCTTC. This sequence encodes CASSLQGASRSNEQFF.

Of note for this clone: Distinct nucleotide sequences in the sample also encode this CDR3. The CDR3 bases are TGTGCCAGCAGCTCTAGCGGGAGTTCCTACGAGCAGTACTTC. It codes for CASSSSGSSYEQYF. The chain employs TRBV5-4 and TRBJ2-7; 10 nucleotides agree with TRBD2. The V segment lost 3 bases and the J segment 1 base; nucleotides outside the gene matches: 1. CDR3 length: 14 amino acids. Germline CDR1 reads SGHNT; CDR2 reads YYREEE (reference sequence).

CDR3 in DNA: TGTGCTAGTGGTCGGACAGGGGGCCCCTACGAGCAGTACTTC. Amino acids: CASGRTGGPYEQYF. The V gene is TRBV12-5, the J gene TRBJ2-7, with 11 bases matching TRBD1. The CDR3 loop spans 14 amino acids. The trim removed 5 bases at V and 2 bases at J, leaving 2 bases unmatched. Per the germline V gene, CDR1 is LGHNT and CDR2 is FRNRAP.

The rearrangement links TRBV10-1 to TRBJ2-1; perhaps TRBD1 as D (6 bases). Trimming left V 4 bases short and J 6 bases short, with 19 bases between. CDR1 WNHNN and CDR2 SYGVQD come from the germline V gene (reference sequence). This CDR3 is 16 amino acids long. The CDR3 nucleotides are TGCGCCAGCAGTGGGGGACATCTCCCGGCGGGCAATGAGCAGTTCTTC. Protein product: CASSGGHLPAGNEQFF.

This clone was counted once. This chain connects TRBV19 to TRBJ2-5, with 7 bases lining up with TRBD2. The V gene end was trimmed by 6 bases and the J gene end by 5 bases; junction bases not matched to a gene: 6. The CDR3 sequence is 13 residues long. Germline V CDR1 and CDR2: LNHDA, SQIVND (reference sequence). For the CDR3, the DNA is TGTGCCAGTAGCAGACTAGCCCACGAGACCCAGTACTTC. The encoded protein is CASSRLAHETQYF.

The chain recombines TRBV6-6 with TRBJ1-2; weak D call: TRBD1 (6 bases). V lost 6 bases and J 8 bases, leaving 16 bases between the germline ends. This CDR3 has 13 amino acids. CDR1 is MNHNY and CDR2 is SVGAGI in the germline V gene (reference sequence). CDR3 in DNA: TGTGCCAGCAGAGGGGGGCAAGCCGGAGGCTACACCTTC. Translating gives CASRGGQAGGYTF.

J is TRBJ2-5 and V is TRBV7-8; TRBD2 matches at 8 bases. Unmatched junction bases numbered 3, after V lost 2 bases and J lost 1 base. The CDR3 contains 15 residues. In germline, CDR1 is SGHVS, CDR2 FQNEAQ. As DNA, the CDR3 is TGTGCCAGCAGCTTAAACGGGGGGGTCCAAGAGACCCAGTACTTC. Translated: CASSLNGGVQETQYF.

The chain is built from TRBV6-1 and TRBJ1-2; no reliable D call. The ends were cut back, 2 bases at V and 8 bases at J, with 15 bases in the middle. The CDR3 covers 14 residues. Germline V CDR1 and CDR2: MNHNS, SASEGT. As DNA, the CDR3 is TGTGCCAGCAGTGAAAGTGGCTCGGCGCGGGGCTACACCTTC. Its protein product is CASSESGSARGYTF.

In regard to this clone: This CDR3 is also generated by other DNA sequences in the sample. The chain has TRBV2 and TRBJ1-1, with a tentative D call TRBD1 (5 bases). V was pared by 6 bases and J by 1 base, with 9 bases between. CDR1 SNHLY and CDR2 FYNNEI come from the germline V gene. The CDR3 length is 13 residues. CDR3 in amino acids: CASRLTENTEAFF. CDR3 DNA: TGTGCCAGCAGACTGACAGAGAACACTGAAGCTTTCTTT. Together with reference TRBV2 and TRBJ1-1, the CDR3 gives the full variable domain: EPEVTQTPSHQVTQMGQEVILRCVPISNHLYFYWYRQILGQKVEFLVSFYNNEISEKSEIFDDQFSVERPDGSNFTLKIRSTKLEDSAMYFCASRLTENTEAFFGQGTRLTVV.

The rearrangement uses TRBV5-1 and TRBJ2-1, with 7 bases lining up with TRBD2. Trimming cost V 0 bases and J 4 bases; bases outside gene matches: 10. Per the germline V gene, CDR1 is SGHRS and CDR2 is YFSETQ. The CDR3 sequence is 17 residues long. In DNA form, the CDR3 reads TGCGCCAGCAGCTTGGACGACTCCGGGACTATGTACAATGAGCAGTTCTTC. Its translation is CASSLDDSGTMYNEQFF. The full variable domain, completed using reference TRBV5-1 and TRBJ2-1, is KAGVTQTPRYLIKTRGQQVTLSCSPISGHRSVSWYQQTPGQGLQFLFEYFSETQRNKGNFPGRFSGRQFSNSRSEMNVSTLELGDSALYLCASSLDDSGTMYNEQFFGPGTRLTVL.

Concerning this clone: A read error is possible here, since a much larger clone lies one base away. This rearrangement joins TRBV6-1 to TRBJ1-1, with D hard to call. Trimming removed 0 bases from V and 1 base from J, with 3 bases in between. CDR1 is MNHNS, CDR2 SASEGT, per germline. The CDR3 runs to 13 residues. For the CDR3, the DNA is TGTGCCAGCAGTGAAGCGGGGAACACTGAAGCTTTCTTT. Protein sequence: CASSEAGNTEAFF.

This chain joins TRBV10-3 and TRBJ1-5; 7 nucleotides match TRBD1. Trimming at V came to 0 bases and at J to 5 bases, leaving 16 bases not matched to a gene. The CDR3 has 19 residues. Germline CDR1 and CDR2: ENHRY and SYGVKD. CDR3 protein: CAISESEVNRGLRDQPQHF. The CDR3 nucleotides are TGTGCCATCAGTGAGTCGGAGGTCAACAGGGGCCTCCGGGATCAGCCCCAGCATTTT.

The J gene is TRBJ1-1, the V gene TRBV10-3; D is undetermined. V lost 6 bases to trimming and J lost 2 bases, with 19 bases between them. CDR1 and CDR2 from the germline V gene are ENHRY and SYGVKD. The CDR3 is 16 amino acids. As DNA, the CDR3 is TGTGCCATCAGCTCCCAACTGGGTGGAAGTAACACTGAAGCTTTCTTT. This sequence encodes CAISSQLGGSNTEAFF.

As regards this clone: The sample contains more than one DNA sequence encoding this CDR3. The rearrangement links TRBV5-1 to TRBJ1-2; D gene uncertain. The CDR3 consists of 14 residues. The germline V gene has CDR1 SGHRS and CDR2 YFSETQ. The ends were cut back, 0 bases at V and 3 bases at J, with 9 bases in the middle. The CDR3 DNA reads as TGCGCCAGCAGCTTGGACGGTGGGGACTATGGCTACACCTTC. Amino acid sequence: CASSLDGGDYGYTF.

The chain links TRBV4-1 to TRBJ1-3; TRBD1 matches 8 bases. CDR1 and CDR2 from the germline V gene are MGHRA and YSYEKL. Germline trimming cut 4 bases from V and 8 bases from J; bases unmatched to any gene: 13. The CDR3 is 16 residues long. The DNA of the CDR3 is TGCGCCAGCAGCCTTTCACTTGGACAGGGAGAGGACACCATATATTTT. Amino acid sequence: CASSLSLGQGEDTIYF.

The rearrangement links TRBV11-3 to TRBJ2-3; tentatively, D is TRBD2 (6 bases). CDR3 size: 13 residues. The V and J ends lost 4 bases and 2 bases respectively, with 7 bases between them. Germline V lookup: CDR1 SGHNT, CDR2 YENEEA. In nucleotides, the CDR3 is TGTGCCAGCAGCTCGGGGGTCACAGATACGCAGTATTTT. The encoded protein is CASSSGVTDTQYF.

The chain combines TRBV19 with TRBJ1-2; D is possibly TRBD1 (5 bases). Germline CDR1 is LNHDA and CDR2 is SQIVND (reference sequence). Trimming left V 5 bases short and J 10 bases short, with 17 bases between. This CDR3 comprises 13 residues. CDR3 bases: TGTGCCAGTAGTGCCCGAGGGGCGGGACTCTACACCTTC. It is translated as CASSARGAGLYTF.

The genes are TRBV19 and TRBJ2-7; no reliable D call. CDR3 length: 14 amino acids. Germline V gene sequence: CDR1 LNHDA, CDR2 SQIVND (reference sequence). Trimming cost V 4 bases and J 2 bases, with 12 bases left between them. CDR3 in amino acids: CASSTSQPPYEQYF. The CDR3 DNA is TGTGCCAGTAGTACCAGTCAGCCACCCTACGAGCAGTACTTC.

CDR3 sequence: CSIRQGDYGYTF. The DNA of the CDR3 is TGCAGCATCCGACAGGGGGACTATGGCTACACCTTC. The V and J genes are TRBV29-1 and TRBJ1-2, with 9 bases identical to TRBD1. This CDR3 is 12 amino acids long. Per germline, CDR1 SQVTM and CDR2 ANQGSEA. V trimming: 8 bases; J trimming: 3 bases; junction bases outside the gene matches: 4.

This clone came up once. This chain connects TRBV2 to TRBJ1-2; D remains ambiguous. This CDR3 comprises 13 residues. Trimming left V 7 bases short and J 2 bases short, with 11 bases between. In germline, CDR1 is SNHLY, CDR2 FYNNEI. For the CDR3, the DNA is TGTGCCAGCAAGCAGCTTACCAACTATGGCTACACCTTC. This codes for CASKQLTNYGYTF.

Note on this clone: This sample includes further DNA sequences coding for the same CDR3. The chain carries TRBV15 and TRBJ2-3; D is undetermined. The CDR3 length is 13 residues. Germline V gives CDR1 LNHNV, CDR2 YYDKDF (reference sequence). V was trimmed by 0 bases and J by 0 bases, leaving 1 base between them. CDR3 protein: CATSRDSTDTQYF. CDR3 bases: TGTGCCACCAGCAGAGACAGCACAGATACGCAGTATTTT.

The V and J genes are TRBV19 and TRBJ1-5; perhaps TRBD1 as D (5 bases). Trimming removed 3 bases from V and 7 bases from J, with 13 bases in between. CDR1 is LNHDA, CDR2 SQIVND, per germline (reference sequence). The CDR3 has 14 residues. The CDR3 nucleotides are TGTGCCAGTAGTATTGAAGGGGTAGGACAGCCCCAGCATTTT. Residues: CASSIEGVGQPQHF.

The V call is TRBV5-1, the J call TRBJ2-1, with D perhaps matching TRBD1 or TRBD2 (6 bases each). CDR1 is SGHRS, CDR2 YFSETQ, per germline. This CDR3 has 16 residues. Trimming removed 0 bases at V and 5 bases at J, with 15 bases between. The CDR3 sequence is CASSLVVGGSNNEQFF. DNA of the CDR3: TGCGCCAGCAGCTTGGTGGTGGGGGGCTCTAACAATGAGCAGTTCTTC. The full variable domain, its missing parts supplied by reference TRBV5-1 and TRBJ2-1, is KAGVTQTPRYLIKTRGQQVTLSCSPISGHRSVSWYQQTPGQGLQFLFEYFSETQRNKGNFPGRFSGRQFSNSRSEMNVSTLELGDSALYLCASSLVVGGSNNEQFFGPGTRLTVL.

The chain's CDR3 is CASSPMAARRETQYF. In DNA, the CDR3 is TGCGCCAGCAGCCCCATGGCAGCCCGCCGGGAGACCCAGTACTTC. The rearrangement uses TRBV5-1 and TRBJ2-5; no clear D gene. Germline CDR1 is SGHRS and CDR2 is YFSETQ. The CDR3 runs 15 residues. The ends were cut back, 4 bases at V and 5 bases at J, with 18 bases in the middle.

This chain joins TRBV5-1 and TRBJ1-2; no clear D. V was clipped by 0 bases and J by 5 bases, with 11 bases between them. This CDR3 has 14 amino acids. The germline V gene has CDR1 SGHRS and CDR2 YFSETQ. The CDR3 sequence is CASSLDSTLYGYTF. CDR3 nucleotide sequence: TGCGCCAGCAGCTTGGATAGTACCCTATATGGCTACACCTTC.

The V call is TRBV5-1, the J call TRBJ2-7; D is perhaps TRBD2 (6 bases). Trimming removed 3 bases from V and 5 bases from J, with 21 bases in between. The germline V gene encodes CDR1 SGHRS and CDR2 YFSETQ. The CDR3 totals 16 residues. The CDR3: CASSSLASVLSHEQYF. CDR3 DNA sequence: TGCGCCAGCAGCTCCTTAGCTAGCGTTCTCAGCCACGAGCAGTACTTC.